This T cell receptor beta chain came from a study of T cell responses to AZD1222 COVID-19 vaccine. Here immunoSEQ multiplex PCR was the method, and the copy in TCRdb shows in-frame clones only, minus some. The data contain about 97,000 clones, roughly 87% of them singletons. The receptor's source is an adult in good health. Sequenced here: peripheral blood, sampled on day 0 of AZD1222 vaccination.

Written as DNA, the CDR3 is TGTGCCAGCAGCGTAGTGGGGACTAGCGACAATGAGCAGTTCTTC. This codes for CASSVVGTSDNEQFF. The gene calls are TRBV9 and TRBJ2-1, with 10 bases fitting TRBD2. CDR3 length: 15 amino acids. CDR1 is SGDLS, CDR2 YYNGEE, per germline. The V segment lost 0 bases and the J segment 5 bases; nucleotides outside the gene matches: 2.